The T cell receptor beta chain under discussion was sequenced for a study of T-cell reconstitution after alpha-beta-depleted transplantation in children. Between the trimmed V and J ends, which lost 4 bases and 0 bases, there was a span of 6 bases. The CDR3 spans 14 residues. Germline V CDR1 and CDR2: MGHDK, SYGVNS. Preparing the TCRbeta library involved the use of unique molecular identifiers. Via MiXCR, TCRdb re-called the PCR reads, giving one row per CDR3 protein. The repertoire holds some 400,000 distinct CDR3 sequences, with around 21% as singletons. The sequencing here drew on PBMCs from the stem cell graft donor, taken from the stem cell graft. The sequence derives from a human donor who donated a stem cell graft to a child with acute myeloid leukemia. The chain carries TRBV25-1 and TRBJ2-2; no clear D. CDR3 nucleotides: TGTGCCAGCAGTGCTATCGCGAACACCGGGGAGCTGTTTTTT. It is translated as CASSAIANTGELFF.